These 20 T cell receptor beta chains came from one sample sequenced in a study of human T cells and chemical hapten exposure. One entry per CDR3 protein, called by TCRdb with MiXCR from the RACE reads. The table includes about 80,000 distinct CDR3 sequences, 8.6% detected once. The time point was: healthy volunteer bleed at 6 weeks. Whole blood, unfractionated, served as the material for total RNA extraction. Input material: whole blood. The receptors were gathered from a female donor in good health. Some clones in this sample may be carry-over from other donors' samples.

A note on this clonotype: An end of the junction differs from the germline gene, which may be a read error. The rearrangement links TRBV6-6 to TRBJ2-3, with D perhaps matching TRBD1 or TRBD2 (7 bases each). There are 11 residues in the CDR3. CDR1 and CDR2 (germline): MNHNY, SVGAGI (reference sequence). The CDR3 DNA sequence: TGTGCCAGCAATCCAGGGGGGGGGCTATTATTT. It yields the protein CASNPGGGLLF.

This clonotype came up many times. This chain links TRBV27 with TRBJ1-1; D is perhaps TRBD1 (5 bases). The V end lost 1 base, the J end lost 7 bases, and 7 bases lay between the germline ends. The CDR3 runs 12 residues. CDR1 and CDR2 from the germline V gene are MNHEY and SMNVEV (reference sequence). CDR3 amino acids: CASSLWGGEAFF. CDR3 bases: TGTGCCAGCAGTTTATGGGGGGGTGAAGCTTTCTTT.

The rearrangement uses TRBV7-2 and TRBJ2-7, with TRBD2 as a possible D gene (5 bases). The CDR3 extends over 14 amino acids. Trimming took 4 bases from V and 6 from J, leaving 16 bases between them. CDR1 and CDR2 (germline): SGHTA, FQGNSA. The CDR3: CASSSLPGIGEQYF. CDR3 nucleotide sequence: TGTGCCAGCAGCTCACTACCCGGGATCGGCGAGCAGTACTTC.

The table lists this clonotype with a few counts. The chain joins TRBV5-1 to TRBJ1-5, with D uncertain. The CDR3 loop spans 15 amino acids. Germline V gene data show CDR1 as SGHRS and CDR2 as YFSETQ. Trimming removed 2 bases at V and 1 base at J, with 10 bases between. DNA for the CDR3: TGCGCCAGCAGCTTCACCGGGGAGAGCAATCAGCCCCAGCATTTT. Amino acid sequence: CASSFTGESNQPQHF.

This clonotype showed up many times. The chain is built from TRBV29-1 and TRBJ2-3; D remains unclear. This CDR3 is built from 14 residues. Looked up from germline, CDR1 is SQVTM and CDR2 is ANQGSEA. The germline V and J ends were trimmed by 2 bases and 0 bases, with 9 bases remaining between them. The CDR3 sequence: CSVESPASTDTQYF. CDR3 DNA: TGCAGCGTTGAAAGCCCCGCTAGCACAGATACGCAGTATTTT.

This clonotype was counted at least ten times. This chain links TRBV28 with TRBJ1-2; D not resolved. Germline CDR1 MDHEN, CDR2 SYDVKM. V was cut by 9 bases and J by 6 bases, with 23 bases left in between. CDR3 size: 15 residues. In nucleotides, the CDR3 is TGTGCCAGAACACCTGGAGACAAAGGACGTGATGGCTACACCTTC. This codes for CARTPGDKGRDGYTF.

This clonotype was recorded at least ten times. This chain uses TRBV11-2 with TRBJ2-3; 11 bases are a match to TRBD2. The CDR3 is 16 residues long. CDR1 and CDR2 (germline): SGHAT, FQNNGV. V lost 5 bases, J lost 2 bases, and 6 bases stayed unmatched. CDR3 in amino acids: CASSPVAGGSTDTQYF. The CDR3, as DNA: TGTGCCAGCAGCCCGGTAGCGGGGGGGTCCACAGATACGCAGTATTTT. Using reference TRBV11-2 and TRBJ2-3 for the parts outside the CDR3, the full variable domain is EAGVAQSPRYKIIEKRQSVAFWCNPISGHATLYWYQQILGQGPKLLIQFQNNGVVDDSQLPKDRFSAERLKGVDSTLKIQPAKLEDSAVYLCASSPVAGGSTDTQYFGPGTRLTVL.

This clonotype occurred many times. The V gene is TRBV27, the J gene TRBJ2-3; 12 positions match TRBD2. V lost 5 bases and J lost 4; bases outside the gene matches: 1. The CDR3 sequence is 14 residues long. Germline values: CDR1 MNHEY, CDR2 SMNVEV (reference sequence). CDR3 bases: TGTGCCAGCAGTCCTAGCGGGGGGGCAGATACGCAGTATTTT. Encoded protein: CASSPSGGADTQYF.

The J gene is TRBJ2-3, the V gene TRBV7-9; 7 nucleotides align to TRBD1. The V gene's germline CDR1 is SEHNR and CDR2 FQNEAQ (reference sequence). Losses at the gene ends were 5 bases for V and 0 bases for J; bases not matched to a gene: 5. This CDR3 region has 15 residues. The CDR3, as DNA: TGTGCCAGCAGCCGCGGACAGGTTAGCACAGATACGCAGTATTTT. It codes for CASSRGQVSTDTQYF.

This clonotype has at least ten counts. This rearrangement joins TRBV6-2 or TRBV6-3 to TRBJ2-3; 10 bases agree with TRBD1. The CDR3 contains 17 residues. The V and J ends lost 7 bases and 2 bases, in that order; junction bases with no gene match: 12. CDR1 is MNHEY and CDR2 is SVGEGT in the germline V gene. In DNA, the CDR3 is TGTGCCAGCAATTTCAAAACCGGGACAGGGGACACAGATACGCAGTATTTT. As protein: CASNFKTGTGDTDTQYF.

This clonotype was recorded many times. This rearrangement joins TRBV7-9 to TRBJ1-6; D remains ambiguous. The CDR3 runs to 14 residues. Germline loops: CDR1 SEHNR, CDR2 FQNEAQ (reference sequence). Trimming took 2 bases from V and 10 from J, leaving 12 bases between them. Here the CDR3 DNA reads TGTGCCAGCAGCTTAATCGGGGATGGCTCACCCCTCCACTTT. It encodes CASSLIGDGSPLHF.

There are many counts of this clonotype. This chain links TRBV3-1 with TRBJ1-1, with TRBD1 identical over 7 bases. The CDR3 has 14 residues. V shed 3 bases and J 1 base; nucleotides not matched to a gene: 2. Germline assignment: CDR1 LGHDT and CDR2 YNNKEL (reference sequence). Here the CDR3 reads CASSHWDRNTEAFF. DNA of the CDR3: TGTGCCAGCAGCCATTGGGACAGGAACACTGAAGCTTTCTTT.

This clonotype was detected many times. V and J are TRBV15 and TRBJ1-3, with a weak D call TRBD1 (6 bases). Looked up from germline, CDR1 is LNHNV and CDR2 is YYDKDF (reference sequence). The CDR3 runs 16 residues. The germline V and J ends were trimmed by 1 base and 8 bases, with 18 bases remaining between them. Here the CDR3 DNA reads TGTGCCACCAGCAGAGTTCCCGCAGGGGATATTGACACCATATATTTT. Translated, it gives CATSRVPAGDIDTIYF. Complete variable domain (other parts from reference TRBV15 and TRBJ1-3): DAMVIQNPRYQVTQFGKPVTLSCSQTLNHNVMYWYQQKSSQAPKLLFHYYDKDFNNEADTPDNFQSRRPNTSFCFLDIRSPGLGDTAMYLCATSRVPAGDIDTIYFGEGSWLTVV.

This clonotype turned up a few times. The rearrangement links TRBV2 to TRBJ1-1, with 8 bases aligning to TRBD1. Germline CDR1 and CDR2: SNHLY and FYNNEI. The CDR3 is made up of 13 amino acids. Germline trimming cut 7 bases from V and 7 bases from J; bases unmatched to any gene: 8. The DNA for the CDR3 is TGTGCCAGCAAGATCCAGGGGGCGGTTGAAGCTTTCTTT. It encodes CASKIQGAVEAFF.

This clonotype has a handful of counts. The chain employs TRBV9 and TRBJ1-1, with D hard to call. This CDR3 spans 13 amino acids. Germline lookup yields CDR1 SGDLS and CDR2 YYNGEE. V was trimmed by 4 bases and J by 0 bases, leaving 7 bases between them. CDR3 loop: CASSLSLNTEAFF. CDR3 in DNA: TGTGCCAGCAGCCTCTCGCTGAACACTGAAGCTTTCTTT.

This clonotype was found many times. Relative to the germline gene, one junction end is altered; a read error may explain this. This rearrangement joins TRBV20-1 to TRBJ2-7; 14 nucleotides match TRBD2. The CDR3 has 15 amino acids. CDR1 is DFQATT and CDR2 is SNEGSKA in the germline V gene (reference sequence). The CDR3 reads CSATTSGGGSSEQYF. As DNA, the CDR3 is TGCAGTGCTACGACTAGCGGGGGGGGTTCCTCCGAGCAGTACTTC.

This clonotype has a handful of counts. The rearrangement uses TRBV20-1 and TRBJ2-5; D is undetermined. With 0 bases removed from V and 5 bases from J, the gap between germline ends came to 10 bases. CDR3 length equals 13 residues. Germline V CDR1 and CDR2: DFQATT, SNEGSKA (reference sequence). CDR3 nucleotides: TGCAGTGCTAGAGATTTAAGGATTGAGACCCAGTACTTC. Protein product: CSARDLRIETQYF.

This clonotype was picked up many times. The chain uses TRBV12-3 or TRBV12-4 and TRBJ1-1; 8 bases line up with TRBD1. The CDR3 loop spans 14 amino acids. V lost 5 bases and J lost 1; bases outside the gene matches: 3. The CDR3 loop reads CASSRQGPNTEAFF. Here the CDR3 DNA reads TGTGCCAGCAGTCGACAGGGGCCGAACACTGAAGCTTTCTTT.

This clonotype was observed at least ten times. The V gene is TRBV6-2 or TRBV6-3, the J gene TRBJ2-7; no definite D call. From germline, CDR1 is MNHEY and CDR2 SVGEGT. Trimming removed 5 bases at V and 2 bases at J, with 4 bases between. The CDR3 is 11 residues long. The CDR3 bases are TGTGCCAGCAGTCGGGCCTACGAGCAGTACTTC. This codes for CASSRAYEQYF.

Ten or more counts support this clonotype. The chain joins TRBV5-1 to TRBJ2-3, with D possibly being TRBD2 (5 bases). The CDR3 totals 13 residues. V was clipped by 3 bases and J by 4 bases, with 9 bases between them. Germline V lookup: CDR1 SGHRS, CDR2 YFSETQ. CDR3 protein: CASSWRGSDTQYF. DNA for the CDR3: TGCGCCAGCAGCTGGAGAGGGTCAGATACGCAGTATTTT.